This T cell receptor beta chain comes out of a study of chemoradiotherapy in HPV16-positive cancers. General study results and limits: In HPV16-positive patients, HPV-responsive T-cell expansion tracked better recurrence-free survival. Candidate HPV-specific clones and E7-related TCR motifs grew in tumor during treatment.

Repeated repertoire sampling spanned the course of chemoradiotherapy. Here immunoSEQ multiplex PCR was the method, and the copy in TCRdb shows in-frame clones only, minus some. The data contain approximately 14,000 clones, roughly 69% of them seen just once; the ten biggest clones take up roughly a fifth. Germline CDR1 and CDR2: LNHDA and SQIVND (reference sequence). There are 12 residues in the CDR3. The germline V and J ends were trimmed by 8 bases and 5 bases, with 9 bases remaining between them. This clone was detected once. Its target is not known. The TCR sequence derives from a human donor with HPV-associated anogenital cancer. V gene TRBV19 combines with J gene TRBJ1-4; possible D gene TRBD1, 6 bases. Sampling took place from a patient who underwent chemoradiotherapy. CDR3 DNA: TGTGCCAGTGCGGACAGCAATGAAAAACTGTTTTTT. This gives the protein CASADSNEKLFF.